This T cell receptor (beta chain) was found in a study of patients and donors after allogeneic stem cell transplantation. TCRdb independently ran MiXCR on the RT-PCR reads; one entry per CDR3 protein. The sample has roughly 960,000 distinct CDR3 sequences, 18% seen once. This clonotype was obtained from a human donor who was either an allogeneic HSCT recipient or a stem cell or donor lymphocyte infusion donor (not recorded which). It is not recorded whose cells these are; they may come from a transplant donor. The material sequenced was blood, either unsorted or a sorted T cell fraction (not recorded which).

The CDR3 region is CASSYSEGGADVNTQYF. CDR3 DNA: TGTGCCAGCAGTTACTCTGAAGGGGGCGCGGATGTGAATACGCAGTATTTT. J is TRBJ2-3 and V is TRBV6-5; 7 bases align to TRBD1. CDR3 length: 17 residues. The V segment lost 0 bases and the J segment 7 bases; nucleotides outside the gene matches: 13. CDR1 is MNHEY and CDR2 is SVGAGI in the germline V gene.